This T cell receptor beta chain was documented in a study of blood T cell repertoires in COVID-19. Study background: T cells, B-cell-depleted T cells, or PBMCs supplied cDNA or gDNA.

Original methodology: Counts of nucleated cells, estimated from reference gene primer amplification, were obtained. Assay used: immunoSEQ multiplex PCR; TCRdb lists only in-frame clones, some missing. From that table come the V and J calls and clone size; the DNA was used to work out D and trimming. The sample includes 55,000 to 70,000 clones, 80% to 90% of them seen just once. Germline V lookup: CDR1 SGHRS, CDR2 YFSETQ. The CDR3 consists of 14 residues. V lost 4 bases and J lost 6; bases outside the gene matches: 4. The clonotype originates from a man between 60 and 70 years old with active or convalescent COVID-19. The rearrangement links TRBV5-1 to TRBJ2-7; 13 bases are a match to TRBD2. The material sequenced was peripheral blood. The CDR3 bases are TGCGCCAGCAGCGGCGGACTAGCGGGGGTCGAGCAGTACTTC. It codes for CASSGGLAGVEQYF.